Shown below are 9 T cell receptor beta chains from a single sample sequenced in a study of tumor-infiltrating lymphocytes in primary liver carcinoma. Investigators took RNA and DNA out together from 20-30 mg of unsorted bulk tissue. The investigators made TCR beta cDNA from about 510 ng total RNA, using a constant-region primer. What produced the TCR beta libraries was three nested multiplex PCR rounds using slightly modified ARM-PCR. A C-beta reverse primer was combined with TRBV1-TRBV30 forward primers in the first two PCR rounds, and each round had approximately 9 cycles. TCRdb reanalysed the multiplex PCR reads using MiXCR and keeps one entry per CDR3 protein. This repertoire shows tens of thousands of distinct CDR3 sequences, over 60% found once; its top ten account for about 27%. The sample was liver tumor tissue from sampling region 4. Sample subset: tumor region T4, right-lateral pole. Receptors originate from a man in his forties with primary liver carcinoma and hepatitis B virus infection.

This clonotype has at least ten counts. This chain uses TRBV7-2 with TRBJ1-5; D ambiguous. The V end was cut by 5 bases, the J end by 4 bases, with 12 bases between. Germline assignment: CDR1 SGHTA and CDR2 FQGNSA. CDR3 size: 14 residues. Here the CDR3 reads CASSPFDRNQPQHF. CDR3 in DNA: TGTGCCAGCAGCCCATTCGATCGGAATCAGCCCCAGCATTTT.

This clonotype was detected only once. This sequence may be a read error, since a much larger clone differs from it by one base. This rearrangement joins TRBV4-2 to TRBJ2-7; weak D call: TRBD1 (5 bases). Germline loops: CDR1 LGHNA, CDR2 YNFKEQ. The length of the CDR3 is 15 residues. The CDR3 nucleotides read TGCGCCAGCAGCCAAGCGACAGTGAGGACCTACGAGCAGTACTTC. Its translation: CASSQATVRTYEQYF.

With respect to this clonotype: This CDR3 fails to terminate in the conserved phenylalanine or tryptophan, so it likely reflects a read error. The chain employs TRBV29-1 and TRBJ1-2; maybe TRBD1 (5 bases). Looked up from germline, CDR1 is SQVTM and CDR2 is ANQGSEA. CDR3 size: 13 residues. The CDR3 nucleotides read TGCAATTCGGCGGGGGTTCTAGACTATAGCTACACCTCC. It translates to CNSAGVLDYSYTS.

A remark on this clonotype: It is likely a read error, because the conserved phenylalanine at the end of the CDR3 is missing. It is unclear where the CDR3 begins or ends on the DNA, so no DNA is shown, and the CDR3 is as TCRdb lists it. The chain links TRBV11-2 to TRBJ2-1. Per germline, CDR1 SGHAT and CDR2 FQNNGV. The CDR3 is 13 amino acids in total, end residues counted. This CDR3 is CASSLNVAYEQFI.

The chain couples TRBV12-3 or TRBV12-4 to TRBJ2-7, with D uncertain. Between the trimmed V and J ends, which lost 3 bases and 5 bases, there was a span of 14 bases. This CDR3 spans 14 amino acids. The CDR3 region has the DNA TGTGCCAGCAGTTTTGGGCTAGGCCCGGACGAGCAGTACTTC. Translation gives CASSFGLGPDEQYF.

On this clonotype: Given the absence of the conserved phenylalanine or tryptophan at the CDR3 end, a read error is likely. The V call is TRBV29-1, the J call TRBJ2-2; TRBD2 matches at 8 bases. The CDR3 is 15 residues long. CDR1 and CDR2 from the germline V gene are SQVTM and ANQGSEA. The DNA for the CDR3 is TGCAACGTTGAACGGGGGGGAGGGGGCACCGGGGAGCTGTTTTCT. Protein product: CNVERGGGGTGELFS.

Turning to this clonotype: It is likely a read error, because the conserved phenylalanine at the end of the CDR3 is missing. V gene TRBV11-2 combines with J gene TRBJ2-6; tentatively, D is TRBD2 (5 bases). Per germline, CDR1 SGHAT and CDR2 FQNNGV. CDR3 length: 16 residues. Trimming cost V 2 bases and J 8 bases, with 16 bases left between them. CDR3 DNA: TGTGCCAGCAGCTTATCGCGGAGAAGAGGGACCAACGTCCTGACTTTA. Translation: CASSLSRRRGTNVLTL.

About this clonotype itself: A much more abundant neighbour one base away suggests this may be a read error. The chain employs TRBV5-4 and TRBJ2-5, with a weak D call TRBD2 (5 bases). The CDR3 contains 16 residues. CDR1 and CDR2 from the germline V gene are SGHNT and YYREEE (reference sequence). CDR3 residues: CGSSSGYKEGSETQYF. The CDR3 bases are TGTGGCAGCAGCTCGGGATACAAGGAAGGCTCTGAGACCCAGTACTTC.

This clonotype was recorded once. The CDR3 spells CSVQGELFF. DNA for the CDR3: TGCAGCGTGCAGGGGGAGCTGTTTTTT. This chain connects TRBV29-1 to TRBJ2-2; D remains unclear. V lost 6 bases and J lost 8, with 4 bases in between. The CDR3 is made up of 9 amino acids. Germline V gene data show CDR1 as SQVTM and CDR2 as ANQGSEA.